This T cell receptor (beta chain) comes out of a study of patients and donors after allogeneic stem cell transplantation. The V gene's germline CDR1 is MNHNS and CDR2 SASEGT. With 8 bases removed from V and 5 bases from J, the gap between germline ends came to 13 bases. CDR3 size: 13 residues. TCRdb reprocessed the RT-PCR reads with MiXCR, giving one entry per CDR3 protein. The table has 390,000 or so distinct CDR3 sequences, about a sixth seen once. This clonotype was counted only a few times. This receptor was taken from a human donor who was either an allogeneic HSCT recipient or a stem cell or donor lymphocyte infusion donor (not recorded which). It is not recorded whose cells these are; they may come from a transplant donor. Sequenced input: blood, either unsorted or a sorted T cell fraction (not recorded which). The V call is TRBV6-1, the J call TRBJ1-5; a possible D gene is TRBD1 (5 bases). The CDR3 DNA follows: TGTGCCAGCGGGACGGGGGGATATCAGCCCCAGCATTTT. Translation gives CASGTGGYQPQHF.